The clone carrying this T cell receptor beta chain was found many times. Its antigen is still unknown. One entry per CDR3 protein results from TCRdb running MiXCR on the RT-PCR reads. The data show a few hundred thousand distinct CDR3 sequences, with under 8.5% seen just once and about an eighth held by the top ten. The sample belongs to a study of response to subunit inactivated influenza vaccine. The study, taken as a whole, reports: The authors suggested that few new T cells are recruited per seasonal influenza vaccination.

The CDR3 has 16 residues. Germline loops: CDR1 MNHNS, CDR2 SASEGT. V was pared by 7 bases and J by 4 bases, with 20 bases between. Sequenced here: PBMCs from blood, sampled around 25 months after vaccination. The TCR comes from a man aged 50 to 75 who received an inactivated influenza vaccine. The chain couples TRBV6-1 to TRBJ2-1, with a possible D match to TRBD1 (6 bases). CDR3 residues: CASTRRIRDTYNEQFF. The CDR3 DNA reads as TGTGCCAGCACGCGACGGATACGGGACACATACAATGAGCAGTTCTTC.